Ten or more counts support the clone carrying this T cell receptor (beta chain). Its antigen is not identified. Researchers took RNA transcripts and amplified the TCR beta CDR3 regions from them. The TCR CDR3 was amplified in a first-round RT-PCR using the HTBI primer set. TCRdb reprocessed the multiplex PCR reads via MiXCR and lists one record per CDR3 protein. The sample lists about 34,000 distinct CDR3 sequences, approximately 50% seen once, with under 30% in the top ten. The sample is drawn from a study of T cells in Graves' hyperthyroidism and ophthalmopathy. Findings of the study overall: Model output signaled ophthalmopathy a median about seven months ahead of onset.

CDR3 length equals 13 residues. Germline-derived CDR1 and CDR2 are DFQATT and SNEGSKA (reference sequence). The V end was cut by 3 bases, the J end by 4 bases, with 12 bases between. The study excluded patients with uncontrolled infection, other autoimmune disease, pregnancy or lactation. Diagnosis relied on clinical symptoms, serum thyroxine and TRAb, thyroid ultrasound and orbital computed tomography. PBMCs stemmed from about 9.5 ml fresh peripheral blood. The origin of this receptor is a woman aged 40 to 50 with Graves' ophthalmopathy. Source material: blood. V and J are TRBV20-1 and TRBJ1-2, with D uncertain. CDR3 nucleotides: TGCAGTGCTAGGAATCCGGTGGGCTATGGCTACACCTTC. Amino acids: CSARNPVGYGYTF.